This T cell receptor beta chain was captured in a study of long-term antiretroviral therapy in people with HIV (dated by TCRdb to between 2020 and 2023). Notes on the research overall: The earliest samples were collected about a decade before the 2015 WHO recommendation for immediate ART, when ART was typically delayed until CD4 counts fell. A retrospective serial study tested whether changes in peripheral blood TRB repertoire composition and diversity were associated with ART initiation and durable HIV suppression. The cohort contributed about 200 cryopreserved PBMC samples from 30 adults with confirmed HIV infection, collected serially over a mean of about 6 years (range 1-12). About 35% of the 30 participants with HIV were female. No cross-contamination during QIAcube processing was seen in test extractions of a monoclonal T-cell line run alongside roughly 35 polyclonal samples. Beyond this particular receptor, the publication reports: Starting ART was linked to a significant rise in TRB diversity, yet even with long-term ART the diversity remained significantly lower than in transplant donor controls. Expanded TRB clones identified before ART initiation dominated the repertoire at all time points, although this dominance fluctuated and declined in many PLHIV after ART. The samples were dated from about 2003 to 2018, and the ART regimens that were used may be less effective than current ART regimens. Compared with controls, HIV repertoires had narrower CDR3 length ranges, and the network structure pointed to an antigen-experienced repertoire that shifted only slightly toward naive after ART. Inferences about post-ART repertoire changes are limited because no data were available on ART adherence, viral resistance or therapy changes. Because pre-ART samples had limited cell numbers, unsorted PBMC were profiled rather than sorted CD4+ and CD8+ T cells. Limited PBMC availability meant only the TCR beta chain was sequenced, without alpha chain pairing.

Turning to this clone: Its antigen remains undetermined. No base quality values were provided; no much bigger clone lies one nucleotide off.

From the cysteine up to the phenylalanine, the CDR3 has a length of 15 residues. The sequence is cut down to CDR3 DNA, 45 bases in frame from base 1. V and J lose 1 base and 6 bases, and a span of 16 bases separates them. From the germline V gene (reference sequence), CDR1 is SEHNR and CDR2 is FQNEAQ. Sequencing of the TRB variable region was done with the immunoSEQ hsTCRB v3.0 assay at survey level resolution. The targeted TRB sequencing depth was about 40,000-55,000 T-cell genomes per sample. An Illumina MiSeq with a v3 150-cycle kit was used to sequence the pooled TRB libraries. Per the original workflow: Repertoire analysis ran in R within a reproducible Nextflow workflow covering QC, data transformation and analysis. LymphoSeq2, an R package for AIRR-Seq data exploration, was used to implement custom analyses. After excluding a handful of samples that yielded fewer than 5000 total TRB sequences, 190 or so HIV repertoires remained for analysis. Among the approximately 180 retained HIV repertoires, 59 were collected before ART initiation and 120 to 140 were collected after ART initiation. Each repertoire was downsampled to 5000 TRB nucleotide sequences, and summary statistics were averaged across 100 downsampling iterations. TRB sequences were retained for analysis only if CDR3 regions of at least seven amino acids were present. A Shannon entropy-derived clonality score and the Gini coefficient were used to measure diversity. In the repertoire networks, any two of the top 5000 CDR3 amino acid sequences were linked whenever the two sequences differed by an edit distance of one. GLIPH2 predicted antigen specificity groups and MHC restriction for TRB CDR3 amino acid sequences. To flag known associations with CMV, EBV, HIV or tissue antigens, CDR3 amino acid sequences were compared against VDJdb and McPAS-TCR. Pre-ART, post-ART and control groups were compared with Wilcoxon signed-rank tests and Holm-Bonferroni correction. Here the immuneACCESS table is served through TCRdb, limited to in-frame sequences with V and J called. Missing clones are a known gap in these copies; in checked studies unresolved V genes cover under half, and the rest lacks a known reason. The V and J calls and clone size are taken from that table; D and trimming were inferred from the DNA. The table for this sample lists about 31,000 clones; approximately 83% of them were counted only once. The biggest ten clones account for around 3.7% of the sample.

To be included, a participant needed at least one PBMC sample from before ART initiation plus at least two post-ART samples. Every participant with HIV received treatment in the United States of America. Before DNA extraction, cryopreserved samples of about 1-11 million PBMC were thawed and then washed. At the time of the earliest PBMC sample for each participant with HIV, ages ranged from 23 to 54 years. Each participant contributed PBMC samples from 1-4 timepoints before ART initiation and 2-8 timepoints after ART initiation, with a median of 7 samples. Serial HIV viral load, CD4+ T-cell count, ART history and demographic data were obtained for every participant. A Qiagen kit on a QIAcube was used to extract genomic DNA from unsorted PBMC, with samples processed in batches of 12.

The origin of this receptor is a man between 18 and 29 years old with HIV. The sequence links TRBV7-9 to TRBJ2-7, with a tentative D gene TRBD2 over 5 matching bases. The material sequenced was unsorted PBMCs, taken 0.8 years before starting antiretroviral therapy. The CDR3 region has the sequence CASSLEAAVRPEQYF. The DNA reads TGTGCCAGCAGCTTAGAGGCAGCGGTCCGACCCGAGCAGTACTTC.